A single sample is the source of the 15 T cell receptor beta chains below, sequenced in a study of patients and donors after allogeneic stem cell transplantation. TCRdb used MiXCR to reprocess the RT-PCR reads, holding one entry per CDR3 protein. The table lists about 960,000 distinct CDR3 sequences, under 20% of them singletons. The sample was blood, either unsorted or a sorted T cell fraction (not recorded which). The receptors originated from a human donor who was either an allogeneic HSCT recipient or a stem cell or donor lymphocyte infusion donor (not recorded which). It is not recorded whose cells these are; they may come from a transplant donor.

The chain has TRBV20-1 and TRBJ1-5, with D possibly being TRBD1 (5 bases). Between the trimmed V and J ends, which lost 1 base and 5 bases, there was a span of 15 bases. The CDR3 totals 15 residues. Germline V CDR1 and CDR2: DFQATT, SNEGSKA (reference sequence). In nucleotides, the CDR3 is TGCAGTGCTAGAGTCTGGACACTCGGGGATCAGCCCCAGCATTTT. Translated: CSARVWTLGDQPQHF.

V and J are TRBV4-2 and TRBJ1-1; D gene unclear. The V gene's germline CDR1 is LGHNA and CDR2 YNFKEQ. The CDR3 is 14 amino acids. The V end was cut by 3 bases, the J end by 0 bases, with 8 bases between. CDR3 nucleotides: TGTGCCAGCAGCCACTCGACCATGAACACTGAAGCTTTCTTT. Translated: CASSHSTMNTEAFF.

The CDR3 DNA reads TGTGCCAGCAGTTACGTACAGGACAATCAGCCCCAGCATTTT. This translates into CASSYVQDNQPQHF. The V and J genes are TRBV6-2 or TRBV6-3 and TRBJ1-5; D is possibly TRBD1 (5 bases). With 2 bases removed from V and 3 bases from J, the gap between germline ends came to 8 bases. Germline assignment: CDR1 MNHEY and CDR2 SVGEGT. The CDR3 has 14 amino acids.

This clonotype occurred a few times. J is TRBJ2-4 and V is TRBV20-1; possible D gene TRBD1, 5 bases. Germline assignment: CDR1 DFQATT and CDR2 SNEGSKA (reference sequence). The CDR3 consists of 13 residues. With 1 base removed from V and 2 bases from J, the gap between germline ends came to 6 bases. CDR3 sequence (DNA): TGCAGTGCTAGAGCAGGGACCAAAAACATTCAGTACTTC. Residues: CSARAGTKNIQYF.

This clonotype has more than one count but fewer than ten. J is TRBJ2-1 and V is TRBV11-2; TRBD2 aligns across 12 bases. V was pared by 10 bases and J by 7 bases, with 2 bases of the junction left unmatched. The CDR3 sequence is 12 residues long. CDR1 and CDR2 from the germline V gene are SGHAT and FQNNGV. The CDR3 reads CATTSGRNEQFF. The CDR3 DNA reads TGTGCCACCACTAGCGGGAGGAATGAGCAGTTCTTC.

The V call is TRBV29-1, the J call TRBJ1-5; TRBD1 matches at 8 bases. Trimming at V came to 5 bases and at J to 14 bases, leaving 8 bases not matched to a gene. The CDR3 is 11 residues long. CDR1 is SQVTM, CDR2 ANQGSEA, per germline. The CDR3: CSVQAGQAEHF. For the CDR3, the DNA is TGCAGCGTTCAAGCGGGACAGGCAGAGCATTTT.

This clonotype was seen only a few times. At one end the junction does not follow the germline gene, possibly because of a read error. V usage is TRBV18 and J usage is TRBJ2-1; 9 nucleotides match TRBD2. The CDR3 spans 17 residues. Germline assignment: CDR1 KGHSH and CDR2 LQKENI. In DNA form, the CDR3 reads TGTGCCAGCTCAACACCAACTGAGCGGGGGGCCGGTGGTGAGCAGTTCTTC. It translates to CASSTPTERGAGGEQFF.

This chain connects TRBV4-1 to TRBJ2-1, with no clear D. Germline V lookup: CDR1 MGHRA, CDR2 YSYEKL. The CDR3 is made up of 12 amino acids. V lost 6 bases and J 10 bases, leaving 13 bases between the germline ends. This CDR3 reads CASRSTMTEQFF. The CDR3 nucleotides are TGCGCCAGCAGATCCACCATGACCGAGCAGTTCTTC.

The V gene is TRBV6-1, the J gene TRBJ2-1; TRBD1 matches 11 bases. The germline gives CDR1 MNHNS, CDR2 SASEGT. The CDR3 is made up of 15 amino acids. The J segment lost 3 bases and the V segment lost 6 bases, leaving 4 bases of the junction unmatched. Here the CDR3 reads CASRRGQGGYNEQFF. The CDR3 DNA is TGTGCCAGCAGGAGGGGACAGGGGGGCTACAATGAGCAGTTCTTC.

This clonotype was picked up many times. One junction end disagrees with the germline gene, perhaps due to a read error. The gene calls are TRBV5-1 and TRBJ2-3; 9 bases are shared with TRBD2. CDR3 length: 14 residues. Germline lookup yields CDR1 SGHRS and CDR2 YFSETQ. CDR3 DNA sequence: TGTGCCAGCAGTTTGGGACTAGCCGGCGATACGCAGTATTTT. Translating gives CASSLGLAGDTQYF.

This clonotype was detected ten times or more. This rearrangement joins TRBV20-1 to TRBJ1-1; D not resolved. In germline, CDR1 is DFQATT, CDR2 SNEGSKA (reference sequence). The CDR3 runs to 12 residues. V was trimmed by 6 bases and J by 0 bases, leaving 8 bases between them. This CDR3 reads CSAWTVNTEAFF. DNA for the CDR3: TGCAGTGCCTGGACGGTGAACACTGAAGCTTTCTTT.

V gene TRBV12-3 or TRBV12-4 combines with J gene TRBJ1-1; 8 bases map to TRBD1. V lost 4 bases, J lost 5 bases, and 9 bases stayed unmatched. There are 15 residues in the CDR3. The CDR3 spells CASSSPGTGRTEAFF. CDR3 in DNA: TGTGCCAGCAGTTCTCCCGGGACAGGAAGGACTGAAGCTTTCTTT.

The gene calls are TRBV27 and TRBJ2-7; D is possibly TRBD2 (5 bases). The germline gives CDR1 MNHEY, CDR2 SMNVEV (reference sequence). V lost 8 bases, J lost 5 bases, and 16 bases lay in between. This CDR3 region has 13 residues. CDR3 DNA: TGTGCCAGCGTGGCCGAGGGTGGTGACGAGCAGTACTTC. It yields the protein CASVAEGGDEQYF.

The rearrangement joins TRBV3-1 to TRBJ2-3, with TRBD1 identical over 8 bases. CDR3 length: 16 amino acids. With 1 base clipped from V and 4 bases from J, the junction kept 7 bases outside the gene matches. Germline assignment: CDR1 LGHDT and CDR2 YNNKEL (reference sequence). CDR3 sequence reads: CASSQAGAGGPDTQYF. The CDR3 bases are TGTGCCAGCAGCCAAGCCGGGGCAGGGGGCCCAGATACGCAGTATTTT.

The CDR3 sequence: CASSSQRKGTDTQYF. CDR3 coding DNA: TGTGCCAGCAGCAGTCAGCGGAAGGGCACAGATACGCAGTATTTT. The chain links TRBV9 to TRBJ2-3, with D perhaps matching TRBD2 (5 bases). Germline CDR1 reads SGDLS; CDR2 reads YYNGEE. The V gene lost 4 bases and the J gene lost 1 base, with 13 bases spanning the gap. The CDR3 sequence is 15 residues long.